The 16 T cell receptor beta chains listed next were all sequenced from one sample in a study of T cells after yellow fever vaccination. TCRdb used MiXCR to reprocess the 5' RACE reads, holding one entry per CDR3 protein. The data show 550,000 to 750,000 distinct CDR3 sequences, with about 14% seen just once and 11% to 15% held by the top ten. The sequenced sample was PBMCs, obtained on the day of the yellow fever booster vaccination. The receptors stem from a man in his thirties or forties who received the YFV17D yellow fever vaccine.

The sample holds a few counts of this clonotype. The genes are TRBV28 and TRBJ2-1; 11 nucleotides agree with TRBD2. Per the germline V gene, CDR1 is MDHEN and CDR2 is SYDVKM. The CDR3 runs 15 residues. V lost 6 bases to trimming and J lost 5 bases; unmatched junction nucleotides: 6. CDR3 nucleotides: TGTGCCAGCAGAGACACTAGCGGGAGCCACAATGAGCAGTTCTTC. This gives the protein CASRDTSGSHNEQFF.

This clonotype was observed a few times. The CDR3 sequence: CASIRAGGADTQYF. The CDR3 nucleotides are TGTGCCAGCATTAGAGCGGGAGGGGCAGATACGCAGTATTTT. This chain joins TRBV6-5 and TRBJ2-3; TRBD2 matches at 10 bases. Germline values: CDR1 MNHEY, CDR2 SVGAGI. CDR3 size: 14 residues. The J segment lost 4 bases and the V segment lost 7 bases, leaving 5 bases of the junction unmatched.

As to this clonotype: Its ends do not fully match the called genes, so a read error is possible. The chain joins TRBV10-3 to TRBJ2-1; no clear D gene. Germline CDR1 is ENHRY and CDR2 is SYGVKD. This CDR3 has 11 residues. The CDR3 sequence: CVISSVDEQFF. The CDR3 DNA is TGTGTCATCAGTAGTGTGGATGAGCAGTTCTTC.

The table lists this clonotype with a few counts. V gene TRBV5-4 combines with J gene TRBJ1-1; maybe TRBD1 (5 bases). The V gene's germline CDR1 is SGHNT and CDR2 YYREEE (reference sequence). The ends were cut back, 0 bases at V and 10 bases at J, with 13 bases in the middle. The length of the CDR3 is 13 residues. The CDR3 sequence is CASSLVFGGIAFF. CDR3 in DNA: TGTGCCAGCAGCTTGGTGTTTGGGGGGATAGCTTTCTTT.

V gene TRBV27 combines with J gene TRBJ2-1; 8 nucleotides align to TRBD2. Unmatched junction bases numbered 6, after V lost 3 bases and J lost 5 bases. The CDR3 runs 15 residues. Germline lookup yields CDR1 MNHEY and CDR2 SMNVEV (reference sequence). CDR3 in DNA: TGTGCCAGCAGTTTGACCGTAGCGGGGCACAATGAGCAGTTCTTC. Residues: CASSLTVAGHNEQFF.

V and J are TRBV6-2 or TRBV6-3 and TRBJ2-1; TRBD2 agrees at 14 bases. V was pared by 7 bases and J by 6 bases, with 14 bases of the junction left unmatched. Germline CDR1 reads MNHEY; CDR2 reads SVGEGT. This CDR3 is built from 18 residues. The CDR3 bases are TGTGCCAGCACTCACCCGGGACTAGCGGGGGTTCGGAGCAATGAGCAGTTCTTC. Protein sequence: CASTHPGLAGVRSNEQFF.

This clonotype was recorded a few times. The chain employs TRBV10-2 and TRBJ1-1, with D maybe TRBD1 (5 bases). The CDR3 is 13 residues long. The V end lost 7 bases, the J end lost 9 bases, and 18 bases lay between the germline ends. Germline-derived CDR1 and CDR2 are WSHSY and SAAADI. CDR3 sequence reads: CASTFTVDTKAFF. The CDR3 nucleotides read TGCGCCAGCACTTTCACGGTGGACACGAAAGCTTTCTTT.

The chain recombines TRBV29-1 with TRBJ2-1, with a possible D match to TRBD1 (6 bases). Germline V gene lookup returns CDR1 SQVTM and CDR2 ANQGSEA. V lost 2 bases, J lost 4 bases, and 12 bases lay in between. This CDR3 region has 14 residues. CDR3 amino acids: CSVETGQGYNEQFF. CDR3 DNA: TGCAGCGTTGAAACGGGGCAGGGGTACAATGAGCAGTTCTTC.

This clonotype was detected a few times. This chain uses TRBV29-1 with TRBJ2-3; D ambiguous. The CDR3 loop spans 12 amino acids. Germline V gene lookup returns CDR1 SQVTM and CDR2 ANQGSEA. Trimming removed 8 bases from V and 6 bases from J, with 15 bases in between. The CDR3 DNA sequence: TGCAGCACAACCAACGACATGGATACGCAGTATTTT. This codes for CSTTNDMDTQYF.

The V and J genes are TRBV7-6 and TRBJ1-1; D not resolved. The V end was cut by 4 bases, the J end by 3 bases, with 15 bases between. The CDR3 consists of 15 residues. Germline CDR1 is SGHVS and CDR2 is FNYEAQ. The CDR3 loop is CASSSFRDVDTEAFF. DNA of the CDR3: TGTGCCAGCAGCTCATTTAGGGATGTCGACACTGAAGCTTTCTTT.

This clonotype was detected only a few times. The chain links TRBV7-2 to TRBJ2-7; D call uncertain. There are 15 residues in the CDR3. V was shortened by 5 bases and J by 1 base, with 15 bases between the two germline ends. The V gene's germline CDR1 is SGHTA and CDR2 FQGNSA. The CDR3 protein is CASSPLASGSYEQYF. CDR3 DNA: TGTGCCAGCAGCCCTCTGGCTAGTGGGTCCTACGAGCAGTACTTC.

The V and J genes are TRBV5-1 and TRBJ2-7, with TRBD1 as a possible D gene (5 bases). The V end was cut by 0 bases, the J end by 5 bases, with 9 bases between. The CDR3 runs 13 residues. The germline V gene encodes CDR1 SGHRS and CDR2 YFSETQ. DNA of the CDR3: TGCGCCAGCAGCTTGGGACAGACAAACGAGCAGTACTTC. It specifies CASSLGQTNEQYF.

In this sample, this clonotype turned up a few times. This chain joins TRBV5-4 and TRBJ2-5; TRBD1 agrees at 7 bases. The CDR3 runs to 16 residues. CDR1 is SGHNT and CDR2 is YYREEE in the germline V gene (reference sequence). V lost 0 bases, J lost 2 bases, and 7 bases stayed unmatched. CDR3 sequence (DNA): TGTGCCAGCAGCTTGGTTAGGGCAGGGGGTCAAGAGACCCAGTACTTC. It translates to CASSLVRAGGQETQYF.

The gene calls are TRBV7-9 and TRBJ2-4; TRBD2 might be the D (5 bases). V was pared by 5 bases and J by 9 bases, with 11 bases between. Germline V CDR1 and CDR2: SEHNR, FQNEAQ (reference sequence). The CDR3 is 12 residues long. As DNA, the CDR3 is TGTGCCAGCAGCCTTGGGGAGATCATTCAGTACTTC. This gives the protein CASSLGEIIQYF. Variable domain in full (rest from reference TRBV7-9 and TRBJ2-4): DTGVSQNPRHKITKRGQNVTFRCDPISEHNRLYWYRQTLGQGPEFLTYFQNEAQLEKSRLLSDRFSAERPKGSFSTLEIQRTEQGDSAMYLCASSLGEIIQYFGAGTRLSVL.

This clonotype was seen a handful of times. Given a much more abundant clone one base away, this may be a read error. This rearrangement joins TRBV5-1 to TRBJ2-1; D ambiguous. CDR1 SGHRS and CDR2 YFSETQ come from the germline V gene. The V end lost 2 bases, the J end lost 9 bases, and 12 bases lay between the germline ends. The CDR3 has 13 amino acids. This CDR3 is CASSFASGGEQFF. The CDR3, as DNA: TGCGCCAGCAGCTTCGCGAGTGGTGGTGAGCAGTTCTTC.

The V gene is TRBV5-6, the J gene TRBJ2-5; 10 bases match TRBD1. V lost 4 bases, J lost 0 bases, and 6 bases stayed unmatched. The CDR3 extends over 16 amino acids. Per the germline V gene, CDR1 is SGHDT and CDR2 is YYEEEE. The CDR3 bases are TGTGCCAGCAGCATCCGGGACAGGGGTTACCAAGAGACCCAGTACTTC. Amino acids: CASSIRDRGYQETQYF.